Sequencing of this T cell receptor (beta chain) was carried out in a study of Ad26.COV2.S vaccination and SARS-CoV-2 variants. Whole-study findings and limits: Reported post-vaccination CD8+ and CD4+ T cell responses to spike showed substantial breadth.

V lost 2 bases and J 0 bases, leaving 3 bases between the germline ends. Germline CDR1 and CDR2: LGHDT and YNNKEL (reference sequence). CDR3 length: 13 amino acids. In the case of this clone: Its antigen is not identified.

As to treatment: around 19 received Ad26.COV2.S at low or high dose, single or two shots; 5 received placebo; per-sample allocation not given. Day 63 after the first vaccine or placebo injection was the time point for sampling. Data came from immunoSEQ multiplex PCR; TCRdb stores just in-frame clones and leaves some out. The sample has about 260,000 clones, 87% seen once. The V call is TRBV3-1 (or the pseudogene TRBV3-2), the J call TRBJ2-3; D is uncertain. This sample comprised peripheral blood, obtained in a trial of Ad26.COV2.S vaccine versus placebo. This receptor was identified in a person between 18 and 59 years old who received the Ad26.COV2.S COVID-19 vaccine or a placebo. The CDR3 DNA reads TGTGCCAGCAGCCAAATAAGCACAGATACGCAGTATTTT. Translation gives CASSQISTDTQYF.